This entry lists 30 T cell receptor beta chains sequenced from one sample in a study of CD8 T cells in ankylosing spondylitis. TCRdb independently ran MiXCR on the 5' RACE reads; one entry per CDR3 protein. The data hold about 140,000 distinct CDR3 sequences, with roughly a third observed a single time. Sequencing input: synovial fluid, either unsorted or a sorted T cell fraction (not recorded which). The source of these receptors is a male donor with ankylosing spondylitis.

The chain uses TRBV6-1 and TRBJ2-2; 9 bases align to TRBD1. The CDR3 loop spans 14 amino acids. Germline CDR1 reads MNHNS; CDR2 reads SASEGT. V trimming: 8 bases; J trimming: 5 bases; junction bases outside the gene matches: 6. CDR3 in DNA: TGTGCCAGCCAAGACAGGGGGGCGACCGGGGAGCTGTTTTTT. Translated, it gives CASQDRGATGELFF.

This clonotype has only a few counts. The CDR3 coding sequence is TGTGCCAGCAGCCACAGTAATTCACCCCTCCACTTT. Translated, it gives CASSHSNSPLHF. V gene TRBV3-1 combines with J gene TRBJ1-6, with D uncertain. Deletions cut 3 bases from V and 6 bases from J, with 3 bases between. Germline CDR1 reads LGHDT; CDR2 reads YNNKEL (reference sequence). The CDR3 length is 12 residues.

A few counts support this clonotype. CDR3 bases: TGTGCCAGCAGTGAGGACAGCCCAAATTCACCCCTCCACTTT. Translation: CASSEDSPNSPLHF. This chain uses TRBV2 with TRBJ1-6; D is perhaps TRBD1 (6 bases). Germline assignment: CDR1 SNHLY and CDR2 FYNNEI. Trimming pared 3 bases from V and 7 bases from J, leaving 10 bases between. This CDR3 region has 14 residues.

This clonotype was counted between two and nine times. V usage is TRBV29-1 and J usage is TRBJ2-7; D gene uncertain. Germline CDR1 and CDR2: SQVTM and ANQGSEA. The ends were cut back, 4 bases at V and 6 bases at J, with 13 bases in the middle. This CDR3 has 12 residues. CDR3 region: CSVAWATGEQYF. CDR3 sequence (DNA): TGCAGCGTTGCCTGGGCGACGGGCGAGCAGTACTTC.

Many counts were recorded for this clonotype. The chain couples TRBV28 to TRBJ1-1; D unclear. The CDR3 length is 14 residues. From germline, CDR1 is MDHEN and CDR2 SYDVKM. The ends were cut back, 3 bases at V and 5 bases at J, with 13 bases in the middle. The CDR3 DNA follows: TGTGCCAGCAGTTTGGACTTTTTGAGAACTGAAGCTTTCTTT. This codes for CASSLDFLRTEAFF.

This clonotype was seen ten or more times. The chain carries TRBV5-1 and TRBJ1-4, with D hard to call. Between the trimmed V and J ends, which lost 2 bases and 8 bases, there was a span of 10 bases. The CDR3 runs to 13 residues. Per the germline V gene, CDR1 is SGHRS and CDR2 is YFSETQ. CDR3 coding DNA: TGCGCCAGCAGCTTAGGTGGCTACGAAAAACTGTTTTTT. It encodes CASSLGGYEKLFF. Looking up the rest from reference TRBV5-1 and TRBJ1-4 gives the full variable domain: KAGVTQTPRYLIKTRGQQVTLSCSPISGHRSVSWYQQTPGQGLQFLFEYFSETQRNKGNFPGRFSGRQFSNSRSEMNVSTLELGDSALYLCASSLGGYEKLFFGSGTQLSVL.

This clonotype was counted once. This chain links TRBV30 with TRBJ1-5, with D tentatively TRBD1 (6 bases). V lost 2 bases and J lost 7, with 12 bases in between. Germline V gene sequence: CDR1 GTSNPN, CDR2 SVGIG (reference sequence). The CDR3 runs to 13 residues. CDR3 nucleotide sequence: TGTGCCTGGAGTTACAGGGAAAGACAGCCCCAGCATTTT. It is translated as CAWSYRERQPQHF.

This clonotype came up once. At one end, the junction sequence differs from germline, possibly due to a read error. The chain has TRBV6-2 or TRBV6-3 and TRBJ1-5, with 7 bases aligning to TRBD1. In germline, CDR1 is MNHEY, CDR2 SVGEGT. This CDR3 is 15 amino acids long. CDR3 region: CASSYPRDSKQPQHF. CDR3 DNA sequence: TGTGCCAGCAGTTATCCCCGGGACAGCAAACAGCCCCAGCATTTT.

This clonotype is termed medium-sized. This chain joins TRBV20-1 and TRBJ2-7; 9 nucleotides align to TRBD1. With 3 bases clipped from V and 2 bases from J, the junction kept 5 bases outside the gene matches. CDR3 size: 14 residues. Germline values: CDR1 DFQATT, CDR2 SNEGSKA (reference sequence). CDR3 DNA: TGCAGTGCTAGGTGGGGACAGGGCGCCTACGAGCAGTACTTC. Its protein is CSARWGQGAYEQYF.

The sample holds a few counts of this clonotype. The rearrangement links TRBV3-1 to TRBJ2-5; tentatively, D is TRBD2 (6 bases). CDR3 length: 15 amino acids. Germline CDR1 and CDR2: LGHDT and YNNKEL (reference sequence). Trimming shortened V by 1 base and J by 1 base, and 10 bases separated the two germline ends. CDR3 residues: CASSQGWTTQETQYF. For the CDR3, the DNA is TGTGCCAGCAGCCAAGGATGGACTACCCAAGAGACCCAGTACTTC.

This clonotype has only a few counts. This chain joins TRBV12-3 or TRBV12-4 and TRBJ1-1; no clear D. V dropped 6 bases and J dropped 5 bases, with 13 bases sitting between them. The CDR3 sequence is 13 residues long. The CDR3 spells CASRIRGRTEAFF. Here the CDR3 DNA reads TGTGCCAGCAGAATTCGAGGGAGGACTGAAGCTTTCTTT.

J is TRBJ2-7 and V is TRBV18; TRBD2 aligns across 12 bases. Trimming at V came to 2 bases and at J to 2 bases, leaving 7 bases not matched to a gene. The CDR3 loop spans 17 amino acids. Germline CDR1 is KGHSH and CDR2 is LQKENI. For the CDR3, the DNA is TGTGCCAGCTCACCAATGGGGCTAGCGGGAGGGACCTACGAGCAGTACTTC. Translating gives CASSPMGLAGGTYEQYF.

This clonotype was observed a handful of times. The CDR3 here is CASSPPLGRQADTQYF. CDR3 nucleotides: TGTGCCAGCAGCCCCCCCCTGGGTAGACAGGCAGATACGCAGTATTTT. The V gene is TRBV6-2 or TRBV6-3, the J gene TRBJ2-3; a possible D gene is TRBD1 (6 bases). The CDR3 loop spans 16 amino acids. The germline V and J ends were trimmed by 6 bases and 4 bases, with 20 bases remaining between them. CDR1 MNHEY and CDR2 SVGEGT come from the germline V gene.

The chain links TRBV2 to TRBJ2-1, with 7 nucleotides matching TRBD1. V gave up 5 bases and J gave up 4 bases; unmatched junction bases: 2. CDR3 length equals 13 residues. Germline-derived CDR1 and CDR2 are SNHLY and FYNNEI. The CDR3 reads CASSSTGYNEQFF. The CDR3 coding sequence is TGTGCCAGCAGTTCGACAGGGTACAATGAGCAGTTCTTC.

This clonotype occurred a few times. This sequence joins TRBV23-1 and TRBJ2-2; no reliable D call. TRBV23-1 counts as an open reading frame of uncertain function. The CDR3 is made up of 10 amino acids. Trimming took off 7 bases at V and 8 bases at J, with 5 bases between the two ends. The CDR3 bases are TGCGCCAGCACGGGTGGGGAGCTGTTTTTT. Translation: CASTGGELFF.

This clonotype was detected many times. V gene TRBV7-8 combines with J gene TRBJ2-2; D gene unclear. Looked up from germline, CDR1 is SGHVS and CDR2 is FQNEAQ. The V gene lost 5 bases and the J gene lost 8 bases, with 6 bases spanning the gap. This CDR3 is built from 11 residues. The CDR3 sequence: CASSRGGELFF. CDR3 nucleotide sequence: TGTGCCAGCAGCCGCGGTGGGGAGCTGTTTTTT.

Written as DNA, the CDR3 is TGCAGCGCTGGGACAGAGGAGTCGAAGGATTTCTACACCTTC. Encoded protein: CSAGTEESKDFYTF. The chain uses TRBV20-1 and TRBJ1-2; 7 bases agree with TRBD1. This CDR3 is 14 amino acids long. Germline assignment: CDR1 DFQATT and CDR2 SNEGSKA (reference sequence).

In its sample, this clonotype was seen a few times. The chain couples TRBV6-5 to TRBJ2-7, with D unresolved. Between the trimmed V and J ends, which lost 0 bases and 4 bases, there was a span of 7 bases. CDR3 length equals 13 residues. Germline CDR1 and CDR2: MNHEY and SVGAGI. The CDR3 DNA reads TGTGCCAGCAGTTACTCACCCGTGTACGAGCAGTACTTC. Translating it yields CASSYSPVYEQYF.

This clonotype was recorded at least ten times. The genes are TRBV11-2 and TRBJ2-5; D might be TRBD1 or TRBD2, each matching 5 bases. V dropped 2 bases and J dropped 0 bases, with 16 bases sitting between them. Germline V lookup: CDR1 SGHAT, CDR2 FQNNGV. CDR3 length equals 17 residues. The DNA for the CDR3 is TGTGCCAGCAGCTTAATCCGGGACCGAAGGTACCAAGAGACCCAGTACTTC. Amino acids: CASSLIRDRRYQETQYF. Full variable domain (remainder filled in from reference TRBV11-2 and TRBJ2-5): EAGVAQSPRYKIIEKRQSVAFWCNPISGHATLYWYQQILGQGPKLLIQFQNNGVVDDSQLPKDRFSAERLKGVDSTLKIQPAKLEDSAVYLCASSLIRDRRYQETQYFGPGTRLLVL.

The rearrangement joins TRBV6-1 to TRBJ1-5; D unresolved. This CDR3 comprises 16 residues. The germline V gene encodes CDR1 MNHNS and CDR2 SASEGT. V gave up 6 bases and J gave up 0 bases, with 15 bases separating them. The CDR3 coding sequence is TGTGCCAGCAGAATGGACTTTGGACCTAGCAATCAGCCCCAGCATTTT. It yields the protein CASRMDFGPSNQPQHF.

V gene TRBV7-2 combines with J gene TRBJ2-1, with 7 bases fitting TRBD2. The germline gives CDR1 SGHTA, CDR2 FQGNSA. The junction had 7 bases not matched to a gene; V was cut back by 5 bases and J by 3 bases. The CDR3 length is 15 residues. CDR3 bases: TGTGCCAGCAGCCGACGAGCGGGACTCTACAATGAGCAGTTCTTC. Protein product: CASSRRAGLYNEQFF.

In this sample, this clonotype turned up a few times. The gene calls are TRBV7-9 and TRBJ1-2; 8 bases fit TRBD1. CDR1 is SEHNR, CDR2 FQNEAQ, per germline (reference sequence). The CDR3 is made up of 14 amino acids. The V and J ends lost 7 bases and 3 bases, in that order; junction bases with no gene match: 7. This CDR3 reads CASKVAGGDYGYTF. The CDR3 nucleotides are TGTGCCAGCAAGGTCGCAGGGGGCGACTATGGCTACACCTTC. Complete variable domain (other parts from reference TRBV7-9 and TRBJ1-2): DTGVSQNPRHKITKRGQNVTFRCDPISEHNRLYWYRQTLGQGPEFLTYFQNEAQLEKSRLLSDRFSAERPKGSFSTLEIQRTEQGDSAMYLCASKVAGGDYGYTFGSGTRLTVV.

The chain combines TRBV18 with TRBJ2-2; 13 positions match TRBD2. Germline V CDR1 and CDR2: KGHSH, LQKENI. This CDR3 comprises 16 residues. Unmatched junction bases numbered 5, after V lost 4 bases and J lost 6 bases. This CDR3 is CASSRTSGSIPGELFF. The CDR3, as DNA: TGTGCCAGCTCACGGACTAGCGGGAGTATCCCCGGGGAGCTGTTTTTT.

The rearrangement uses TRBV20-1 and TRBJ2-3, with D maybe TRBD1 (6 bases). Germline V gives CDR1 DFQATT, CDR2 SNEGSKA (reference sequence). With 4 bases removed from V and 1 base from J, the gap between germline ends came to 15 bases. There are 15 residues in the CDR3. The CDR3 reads CSATWGKGGTDTQYF. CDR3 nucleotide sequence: TGCAGTGCTACCTGGGGCAAGGGGGGCACAGATACGCAGTATTTT.

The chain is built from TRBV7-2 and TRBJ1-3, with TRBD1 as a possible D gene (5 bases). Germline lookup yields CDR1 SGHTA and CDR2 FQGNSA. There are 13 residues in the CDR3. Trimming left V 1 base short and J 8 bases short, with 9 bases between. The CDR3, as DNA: TGTGCCAGCAGCTTAGAATGGGGCTACACCATATATTTT. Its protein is CASSLEWGYTIYF. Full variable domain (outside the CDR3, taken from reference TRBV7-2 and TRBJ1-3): GAGVSQSPSNKVTEKGKDVELRCDPISGHTALYWYRQSLGQGLEFLIYFQGNSAPDKSGLPSDRFSAERTGGSVSTLTIQRTQQEDSAVYLCASSLEWGYTIYFGEGSWLTVV.

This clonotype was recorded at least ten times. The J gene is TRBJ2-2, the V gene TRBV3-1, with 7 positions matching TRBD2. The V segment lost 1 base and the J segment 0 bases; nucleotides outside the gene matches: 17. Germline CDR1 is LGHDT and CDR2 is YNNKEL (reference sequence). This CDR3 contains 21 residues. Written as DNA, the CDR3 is TGTGCCAGCAGCCAAGGGGAGAACGCGGGACTAAGCGGAGCGAACACCGGGGAGCTGTTTTTT. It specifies CASSQGENAGLSGANTGELFF.

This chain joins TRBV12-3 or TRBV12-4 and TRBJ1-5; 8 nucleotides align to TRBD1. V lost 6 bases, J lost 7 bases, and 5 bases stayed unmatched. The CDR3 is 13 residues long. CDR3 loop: CASRGQGEQPQHF. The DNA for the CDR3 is TGTGCCAGCAGAGGACAGGGAGAGCAGCCCCAGCATTTT.

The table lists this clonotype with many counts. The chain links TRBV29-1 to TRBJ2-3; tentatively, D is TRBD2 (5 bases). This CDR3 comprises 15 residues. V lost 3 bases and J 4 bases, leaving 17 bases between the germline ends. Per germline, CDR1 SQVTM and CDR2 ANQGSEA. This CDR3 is CSVDSGAEGPDTQYF. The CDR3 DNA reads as TGCAGCGTTGATTCGGGCGCCGAGGGCCCAGATACGCAGTATTTT.

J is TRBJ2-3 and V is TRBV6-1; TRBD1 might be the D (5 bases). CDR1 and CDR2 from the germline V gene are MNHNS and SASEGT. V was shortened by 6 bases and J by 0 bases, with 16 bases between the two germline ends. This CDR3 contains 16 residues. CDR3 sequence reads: CASRVPGRGSTDTQYF. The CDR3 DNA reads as TGTGCCAGCAGAGTCCCTGGTAGGGGTAGCACAGATACGCAGTATTTT.

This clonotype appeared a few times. This chain's CDR3 is CSALEGLASYNEQFF. The CDR3 DNA is TGCAGTGCCCTGGAGGGACTAGCGAGCTACAATGAGCAGTTCTTC. The chain joins TRBV20-1 to TRBJ2-1; 10 bases are a match to TRBD2. CDR1 DFQATT and CDR2 SNEGSKA come from the germline V gene (reference sequence). Trimming at V came to 6 bases and at J to 3 bases, leaving 8 bases not matched to a gene. The CDR3 loop spans 15 amino acids.